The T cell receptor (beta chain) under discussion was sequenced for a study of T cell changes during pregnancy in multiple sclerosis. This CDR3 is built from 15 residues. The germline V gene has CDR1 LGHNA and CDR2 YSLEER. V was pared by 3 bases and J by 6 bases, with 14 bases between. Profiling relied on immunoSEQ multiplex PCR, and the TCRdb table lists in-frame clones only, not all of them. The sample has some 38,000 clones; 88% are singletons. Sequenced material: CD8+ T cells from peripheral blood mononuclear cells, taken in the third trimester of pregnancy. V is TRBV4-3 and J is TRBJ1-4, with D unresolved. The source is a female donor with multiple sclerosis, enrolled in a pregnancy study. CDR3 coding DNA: TGCGCCAGCAGCCAGGGCTACCGTTTAGATGAAAAACTGTTTTTT. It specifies CASSQGYRLDEKLFF.